This T cell receptor beta chain was captured by sequencing in a study of graft-versus-host responses after intestinal transplantation. The count of this clone is one. What it binds is unknown. Profiling relied on immunoSEQ multiplex PCR, and the TCRdb table lists in-frame clones only, not all of them. The data hold tens of thousands of clones, with 85% to 95% observed a single time. This CDR3 has 16 residues. J lost 3 bases, V lost 6 bases, and 9 bases had no gene match. From germline, CDR1 is LGHNT and CDR2 FRNRAP. The TCR originated in a human donor who was the organ donor for an intestinal transplant. This sequence joins TRBV12-5 and TRBJ2-1; the match to TRBD2 covers 9 bases. The material was unstimulated CD8+ T cells sorted from spleen or lymph node cells, obtained before transplant. The CDR3 protein is CASGDGGGAFYNEQFF. The CDR3 DNA follows: TGTGCTAGTGGGGATGGCGGGGGGGCCTTCTACAATGAGCAGTTCTTC.